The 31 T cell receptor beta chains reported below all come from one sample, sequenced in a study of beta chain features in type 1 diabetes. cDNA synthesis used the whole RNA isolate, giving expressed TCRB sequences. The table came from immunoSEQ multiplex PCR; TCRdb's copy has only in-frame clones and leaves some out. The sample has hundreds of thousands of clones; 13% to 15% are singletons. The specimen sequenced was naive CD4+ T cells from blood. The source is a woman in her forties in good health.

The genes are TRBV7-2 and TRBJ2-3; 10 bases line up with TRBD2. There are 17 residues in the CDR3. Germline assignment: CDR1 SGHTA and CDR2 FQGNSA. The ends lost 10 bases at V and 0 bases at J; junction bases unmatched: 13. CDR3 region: CATNTERGGSSTDTQYF. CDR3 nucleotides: TGTGCCACCAACACCGAGCGGGGGGGCTCTAGCACAGATACGCAGTATTTT.

In DNA, the CDR3 is TGTGCCAGCAGCGTAGGGTTGGGTCAGGCCTACGAGCAGTACTTC. It encodes CASSVGLGQAYEQYF. V usage is TRBV9 and J usage is TRBJ2-7; D ambiguous. Trimming stripped 0 bases from V and 2 bases from J, with 12 bases between. CDR3 size: 15 residues. Germline lookup yields CDR1 SGDLS and CDR2 YYNGEE. The whole variable domain, filled in from reference TRBV9 and TRBJ2-7, reads DSGVTQTPKHLITATGQRVTLRCSPRSGDLSVYWYQQSLDQGLQFLIQYYNGEERAKGNILERFSAQQFPDLHSELNLSSLELGDSALYFCASSVGLGQAYEQYFGPGTRLTVT.

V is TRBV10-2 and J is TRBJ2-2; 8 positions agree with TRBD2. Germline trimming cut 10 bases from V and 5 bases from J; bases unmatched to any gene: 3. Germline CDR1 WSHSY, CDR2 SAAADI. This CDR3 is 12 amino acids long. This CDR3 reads CANSGTTGELFF. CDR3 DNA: TGCGCCAATAGCGGGACTACCGGGGAGCTGTTTTTT.

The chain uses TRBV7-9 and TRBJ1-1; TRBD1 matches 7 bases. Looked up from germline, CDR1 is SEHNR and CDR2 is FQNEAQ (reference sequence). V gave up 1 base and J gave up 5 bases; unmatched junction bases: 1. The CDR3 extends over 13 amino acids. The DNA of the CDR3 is TGTGCCAGCAGCTTAGAACAGGGGACTGAAGCTTTCTTT. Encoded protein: CASSLEQGTEAFF.

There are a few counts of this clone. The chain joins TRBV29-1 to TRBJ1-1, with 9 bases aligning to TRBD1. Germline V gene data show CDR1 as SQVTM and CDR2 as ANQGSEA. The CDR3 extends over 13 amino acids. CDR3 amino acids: CSVRGQGGAEAFF. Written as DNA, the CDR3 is TGCTCCGTCCGGGGACAGGGTGGCGCTGAAGCTTTCTTT.

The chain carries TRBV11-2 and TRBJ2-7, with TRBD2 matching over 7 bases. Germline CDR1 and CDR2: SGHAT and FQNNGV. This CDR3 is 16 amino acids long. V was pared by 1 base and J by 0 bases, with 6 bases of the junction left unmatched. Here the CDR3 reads CASSLGWRGSSYEQYF. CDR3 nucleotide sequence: TGTGCCAGCAGCTTAGGTTGGCGGGGGAGCTCCTACGAGCAGTACTTC.

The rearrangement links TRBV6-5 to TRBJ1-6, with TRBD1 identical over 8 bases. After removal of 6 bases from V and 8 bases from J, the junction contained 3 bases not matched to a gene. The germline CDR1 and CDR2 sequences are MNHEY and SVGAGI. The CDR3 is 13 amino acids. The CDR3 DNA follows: TGTGCCAGCAGCGACAGGGGCCATTCACCCCTCCACTTT. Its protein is CASSDRGHSPLHF.

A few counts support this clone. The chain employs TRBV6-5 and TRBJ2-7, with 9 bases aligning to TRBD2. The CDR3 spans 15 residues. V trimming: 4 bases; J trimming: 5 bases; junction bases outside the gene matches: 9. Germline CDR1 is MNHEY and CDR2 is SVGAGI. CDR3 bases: TGTGCCAGCAGTTCCAGTGCGGGGGGGGCCCACGAGCAGTACTTC. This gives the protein CASSSSAGGAHEQYF.

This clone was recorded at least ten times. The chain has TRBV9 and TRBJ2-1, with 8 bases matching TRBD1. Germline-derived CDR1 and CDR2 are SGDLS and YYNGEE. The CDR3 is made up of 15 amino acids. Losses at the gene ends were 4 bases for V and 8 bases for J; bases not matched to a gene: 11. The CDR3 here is CASSLLSAGGDEQFF. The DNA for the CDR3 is TGTGCCAGCAGCCTTCTCTCAGCAGGGGGCGATGAGCAGTTCTTC. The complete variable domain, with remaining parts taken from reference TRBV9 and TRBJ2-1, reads DSGVTQTPKHLITATGQRVTLRCSPRSGDLSVYWYQQSLDQGLQFLIQYYNGEERAKGNILERFSAQQFPDLHSELNLSSLELGDSALYFCASSLLSAGGDEQFFGPGTRLTVL.

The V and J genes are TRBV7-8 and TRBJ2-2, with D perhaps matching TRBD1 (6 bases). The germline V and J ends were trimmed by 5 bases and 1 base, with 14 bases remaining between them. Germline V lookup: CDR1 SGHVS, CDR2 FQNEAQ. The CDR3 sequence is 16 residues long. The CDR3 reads CASSKQGGGNTGELFF. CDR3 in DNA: TGTGCCAGCAGCAAACAGGGTGGAGGGAACACCGGGGAGCTGTTTTTT. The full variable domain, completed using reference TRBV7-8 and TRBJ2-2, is GAGVSQSPRYKVAKRGQDVALRCDPISGHVSLFWYQQALGQGPEFLTYFQNEAQLDKSGLPSDRFFAERPEGSVSTLKIQRTQQEDSAVYLCASSKQGGGNTGELFFGEGSRLTVL.

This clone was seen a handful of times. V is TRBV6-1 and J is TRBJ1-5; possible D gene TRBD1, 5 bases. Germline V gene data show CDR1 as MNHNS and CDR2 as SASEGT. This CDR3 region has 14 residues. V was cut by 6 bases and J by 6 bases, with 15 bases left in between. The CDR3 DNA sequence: TGTGCCAGCAGCCCCGGGGGAGGCGGTCAGCCCCAGCATTTT. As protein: CASSPGGGGQPQHF.

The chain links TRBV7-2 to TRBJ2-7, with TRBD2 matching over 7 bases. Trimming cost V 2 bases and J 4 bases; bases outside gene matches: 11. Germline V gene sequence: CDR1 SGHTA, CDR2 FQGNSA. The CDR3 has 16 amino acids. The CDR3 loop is CASSLSGRAGRYEQYF. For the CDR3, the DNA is TGTGCCAGCAGCTTAAGTGGAAGAGCGGGGAGATACGAGCAGTACTTC.

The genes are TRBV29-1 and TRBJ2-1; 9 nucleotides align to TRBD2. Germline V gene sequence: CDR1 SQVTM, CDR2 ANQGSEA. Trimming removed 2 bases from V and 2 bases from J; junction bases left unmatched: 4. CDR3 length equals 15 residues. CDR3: CSVETLAGTYNEQFF. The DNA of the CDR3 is TGCAGCGTTGAAACCCTAGCGGGGACCTACAATGAGCAGTTCTTC.

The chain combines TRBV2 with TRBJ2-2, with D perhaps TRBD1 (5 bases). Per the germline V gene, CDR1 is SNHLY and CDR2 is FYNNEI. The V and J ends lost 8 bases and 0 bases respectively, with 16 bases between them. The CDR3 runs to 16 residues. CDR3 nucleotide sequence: TGTGCCAGCTACCCGGGTGCAGGGCCGAACACCGGGGAGCTGTTTTTT. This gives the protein CASYPGAGPNTGELFF.

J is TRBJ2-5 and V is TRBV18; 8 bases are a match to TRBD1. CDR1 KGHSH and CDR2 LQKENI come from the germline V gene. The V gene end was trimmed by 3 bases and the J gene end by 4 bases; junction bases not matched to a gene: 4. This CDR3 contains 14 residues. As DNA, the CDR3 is TGTGCCAGCTCACCTCAGGGGGCGTCAGAGACCCAGTACTTC. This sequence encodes CASSPQGASETQYF. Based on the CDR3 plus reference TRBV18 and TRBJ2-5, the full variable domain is NAGVMQNPRHLVRRRGQEARLRCSPMKGHSHVYWYRQLPEEGLKFMVYLQKENIIDESGMPKERFSAEFPKEGPSILRIQQVVRGDSAAYFCASSPQGASETQYFGPGTRLLVL.

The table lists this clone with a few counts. The CDR3 DNA reads as TGTGCCAGTAAAGTGGAGGGAGCGTCTGGTGGCGAGCAGTACTTC. This sequence encodes CASKVEGASGGEQYF. The chain carries TRBV19 and TRBJ2-7; a weak D match, TRBD2 (6 bases). The germline V gene has CDR1 LNHDA and CDR2 SQIVND (reference sequence). The CDR3 extends over 15 amino acids. The V end lost 7 bases, the J end lost 6 bases, and 22 bases lay between the germline ends.

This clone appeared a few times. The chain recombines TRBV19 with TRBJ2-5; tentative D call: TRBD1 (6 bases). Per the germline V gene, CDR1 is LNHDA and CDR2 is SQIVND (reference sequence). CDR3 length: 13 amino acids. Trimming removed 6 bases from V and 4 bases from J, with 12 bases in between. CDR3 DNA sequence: TGTGCCAGTAGACAGGGTACTGGAGAGACCCAGTACTTC. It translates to CASRQGTGETQYF.

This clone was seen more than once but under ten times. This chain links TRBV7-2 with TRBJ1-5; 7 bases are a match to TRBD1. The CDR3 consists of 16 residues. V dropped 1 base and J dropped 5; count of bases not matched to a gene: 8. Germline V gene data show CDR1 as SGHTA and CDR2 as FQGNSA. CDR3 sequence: CASSLGTGRTDQPQHF. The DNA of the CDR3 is TGTGCCAGCAGCTTAGGGACAGGCAGAACCGATCAGCCCCAGCATTTT.

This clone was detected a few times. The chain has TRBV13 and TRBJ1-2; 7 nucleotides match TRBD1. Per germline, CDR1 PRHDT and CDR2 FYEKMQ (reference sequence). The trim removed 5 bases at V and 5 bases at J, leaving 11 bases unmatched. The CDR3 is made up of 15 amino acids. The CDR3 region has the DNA TGTGCCAGCAGCCGGGACAGTAGAGGGGGTTATGGCTACACCTTC. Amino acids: CASSRDSRGGYGYTF.

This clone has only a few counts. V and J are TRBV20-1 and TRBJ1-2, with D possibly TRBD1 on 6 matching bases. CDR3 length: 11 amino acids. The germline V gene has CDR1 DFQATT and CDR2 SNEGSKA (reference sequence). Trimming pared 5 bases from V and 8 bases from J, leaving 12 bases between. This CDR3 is CSAARGLGYTF. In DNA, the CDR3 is TGCAGTGCTGCTAGGGGGTTGGGCTACACCTTC.

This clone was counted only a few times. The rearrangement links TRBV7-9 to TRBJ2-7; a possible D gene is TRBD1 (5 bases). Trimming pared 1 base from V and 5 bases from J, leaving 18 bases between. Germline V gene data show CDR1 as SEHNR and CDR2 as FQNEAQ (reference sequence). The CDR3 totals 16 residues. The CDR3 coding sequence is TGTGCCAGCAGCTTAGGTACTGTTTCCAGGGCTGACGAGCAGTACTTC. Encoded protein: CASSLGTVSRADEQYF.

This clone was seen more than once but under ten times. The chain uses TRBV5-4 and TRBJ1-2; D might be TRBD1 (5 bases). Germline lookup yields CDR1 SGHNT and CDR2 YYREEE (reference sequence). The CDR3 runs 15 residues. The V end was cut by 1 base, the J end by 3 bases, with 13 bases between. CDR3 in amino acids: CASSLNQRGDYGYTF. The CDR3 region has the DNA TGTGCCAGCAGCTTGAATCAACGGGGGGACTATGGCTACACCTTC.

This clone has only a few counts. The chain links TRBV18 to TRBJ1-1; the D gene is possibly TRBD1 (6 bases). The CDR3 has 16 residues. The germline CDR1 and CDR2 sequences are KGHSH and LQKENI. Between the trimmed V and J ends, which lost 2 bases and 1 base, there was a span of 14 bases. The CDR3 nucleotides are TGTGCCAGCTCACCAAGACAGGATATGAAGAACACTGAAGCTTTCTTT. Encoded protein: CASSPRQDMKNTEAFF. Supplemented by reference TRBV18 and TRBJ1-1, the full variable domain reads NAGVMQNPRHLVRRRGQEARLRCSPMKGHSHVYWYRQLPEEGLKFMVYLQKENIIDESGMPKERFSAEFPKEGPSILRIQQVVRGDSAAYFCASSPRQDMKNTEAFFGQGTRLTVV.

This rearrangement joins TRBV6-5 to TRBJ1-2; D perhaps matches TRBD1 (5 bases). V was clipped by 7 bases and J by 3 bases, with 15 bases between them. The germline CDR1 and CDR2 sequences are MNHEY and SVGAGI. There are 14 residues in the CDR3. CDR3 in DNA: TGTGCCAGCACACGGCAGGGTTCGGACTATGGCTACACCTTC. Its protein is CASTRQGSDYGYTF.

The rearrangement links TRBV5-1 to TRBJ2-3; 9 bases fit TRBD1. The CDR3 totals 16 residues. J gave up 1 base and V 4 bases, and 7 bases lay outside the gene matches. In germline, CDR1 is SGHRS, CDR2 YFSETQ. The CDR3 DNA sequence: TGCGCCAGCAGCACCGGGACAGGGAAGGGCACAGATACGCAGTATTTT. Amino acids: CASSTGTGKGTDTQYF.

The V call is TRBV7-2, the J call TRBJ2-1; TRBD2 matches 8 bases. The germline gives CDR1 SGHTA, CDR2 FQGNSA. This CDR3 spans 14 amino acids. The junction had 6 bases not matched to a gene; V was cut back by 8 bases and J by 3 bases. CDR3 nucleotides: TGTGCCAGCCGGGGGACTAGAGGCTACAATGAGCAGTTCTTC. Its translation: CASRGTRGYNEQFF.

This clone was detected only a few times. DNA for the CDR3: TGTGCCAGCAGCCCCTTTAGTCAGGCGGGGGTGTATGAGCAGTTCTTC. Protein sequence: CASSPFSQAGVYEQFF. This rearrangement joins TRBV2 to TRBJ2-1; 7 bases align to TRBD2. Looked up from germline, CDR1 is SNHLY and CDR2 is FYNNEI. The V segment lost 6 bases and the J segment 8 bases; nucleotides outside the gene matches: 16. This CDR3 spans 16 amino acids.

CDR3 nucleotides: TGTGCTAGTGGATCGGGACAGGCTGGGGCCAACGTCCTGACTTTC. Its translation: CASGSGQAGANVLTF. The chain links TRBV12-5 to TRBJ2-6; 8 positions match TRBD1. The CDR3 loop spans 15 amino acids. CDR1 is LGHNT, CDR2 FRNRAP, per germline. The J segment lost 2 bases and the V segment lost 6 bases, leaving 3 bases of the junction unmatched.

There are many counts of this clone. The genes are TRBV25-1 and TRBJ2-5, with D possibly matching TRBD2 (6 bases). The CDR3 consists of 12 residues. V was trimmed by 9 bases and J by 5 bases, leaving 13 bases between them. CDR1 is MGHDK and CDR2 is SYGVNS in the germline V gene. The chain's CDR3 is CASMEGRETQYF. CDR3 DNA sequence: TGTGCCAGTATGGAGGGGCGGGAGACCCAGTACTTC.

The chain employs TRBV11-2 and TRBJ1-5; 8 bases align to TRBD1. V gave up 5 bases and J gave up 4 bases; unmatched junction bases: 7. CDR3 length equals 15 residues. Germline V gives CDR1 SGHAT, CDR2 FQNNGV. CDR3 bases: TGTGCCAGCAGCAGTGGACAGGGTCCAAATCAGCCCCAGCATTTT. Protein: CASSSGQGPNQPQHF.

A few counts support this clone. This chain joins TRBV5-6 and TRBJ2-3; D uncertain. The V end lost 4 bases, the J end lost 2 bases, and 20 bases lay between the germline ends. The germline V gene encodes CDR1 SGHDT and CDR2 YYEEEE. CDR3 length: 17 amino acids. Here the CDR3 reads CASSDTDSASYTDTQYF. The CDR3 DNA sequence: TGTGCCAGCAGCGATACTGACTCGGCCAGCTACACAGATACGCAGTATTTT.